This TCR beta chain was observed in a study of vaccination and CD4 T cells after COVID-19. Study-level information: With ten or so mild cases and one severe, convalescent patients were SARS-CoV-2 positive by nasal swab PCR. Typically, post-vaccine samples were obtained a median approximately 75 days after dose two, within a range of 14 to 241.

Cultured CD4+ T-cell DNA underwent Oncomine TCR Beta short-read sequencing. Genomic DNA was isolated from cultured CD4+ T cells. TCRdb called the PCR reads again in MiXCR, with one record for every CDR3 protein. Of approximately 20,000 distinct CDR3 sequences in the sample, about 45% were seen once. Treatment denoted: roughly 10-day PBMC culture with coronavirus spike peptide pools or control peptides (ViraFEST assay). Per-well cultures of 1.5 million to 2.5 million PBMCs received roughly 9.9 IU/ml IL-2 and about 9.1 ug/ml peptide pools. The V end lost 4 bases, the J end lost 3 bases, and 12 bases lay between the germline ends. This CDR3 is 14 amino acids long. Germline CDR1 LNHDA, CDR2 SQIVND (reference sequence). A word on this clonotype: The antigen remains unidentified.

The sequence was obtained from a human donor who had recovered from COVID-19. The rearrangement joins TRBV19 to TRBJ1-2; D is perhaps TRBD1 (5 bases). Sequenced input: CD4+ T cells from blood, cultured in vitro. CDR3 sequence: CASSTWTTHYGYTF. In DNA, the CDR3 is TGTGCCAGTAGTACTTGGACAACGCACTATGGCTACACCTTC.